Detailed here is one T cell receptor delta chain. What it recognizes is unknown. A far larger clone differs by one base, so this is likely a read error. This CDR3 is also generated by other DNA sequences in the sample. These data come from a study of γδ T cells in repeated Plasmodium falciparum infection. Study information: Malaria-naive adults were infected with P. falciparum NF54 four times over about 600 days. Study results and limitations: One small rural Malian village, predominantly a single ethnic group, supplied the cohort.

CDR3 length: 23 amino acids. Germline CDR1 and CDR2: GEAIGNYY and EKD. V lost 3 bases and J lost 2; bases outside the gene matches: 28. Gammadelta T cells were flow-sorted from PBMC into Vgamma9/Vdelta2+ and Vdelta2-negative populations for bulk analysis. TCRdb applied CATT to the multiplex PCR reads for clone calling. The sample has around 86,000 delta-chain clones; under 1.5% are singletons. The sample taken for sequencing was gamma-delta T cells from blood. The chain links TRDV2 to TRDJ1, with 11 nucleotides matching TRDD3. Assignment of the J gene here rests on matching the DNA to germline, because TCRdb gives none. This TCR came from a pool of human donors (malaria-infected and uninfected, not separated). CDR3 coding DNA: TGTGCCTGTGACTATTTGGAGCCCTATTCGCTGGGGGATACTCCTGAAAGTACCGATAAACTCATCTTT. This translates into CACDYLEPYSLGDTPESTDKLIF.